This T cell receptor beta chain is from a study of T cell responses to AZD1222 COVID-19 vaccine (dated by TCRdb to the early 2020s). About the study as a whole: AZD1222 recipients given second doses at about 4 weeks or at about 12 weeks were pooled, since spike-specific TCR depth and breadth were not found to differ between the two schedules. A total of approximately 250 trial participants underwent TCR sequencing, of whom around 210 had received two doses of AZD1222 and 26 had received two doses of the MenACWY control vaccine. Trial participants were enrolled by age into subgroups of 18-55, 56-69 and 70-plus years, and around 150, 28 and 57 TCR-sequenced participants, respectively, were included in these subgroups. What the authors observed across the whole study: Participants were mostly white British, with more females than males. The authors suggested clonal diversity may have been underestimated. The whole spike protein was spanned by vaccine-associated CD4 TCRs, and dominant responses were seen in regions 160-218 and 743-854. In the small 56-69-year group, the increase in depth fell short of significance, most likely because of low power. Reportedly, almost half of the unique spike-specific TCRs recognized epitopes lying outside the regions that are mutated in the B.1.351 and B.1.1.7 variants. Conclusions about previously exposed vaccinees are limited because only six or seven AZD1222 recipients were SARS-CoV-2 seropositive at baseline. Because no samples from the day 14 peak response were available, repertoires could be characterized only after the peak T cell response. A significant rise in spike-specific TCR breadth and depth was observed after two AZD1222 doses relative to day 0 and relative to MenACWY recipients.

Of note for this clone: This receptor's antigen is unknown. Base qualities were left out, and no much larger clone turns up one base away. The identical CDR3 is also encoded by other nucleotide sequences in the sample.

The CDR3 regions of human TCRbeta chains were analyzed by immunosequencing. Turning to the authors' computational methods: TCRs in the repertoires were compared against a reference library of SARS-CoV-2-specific TCRs that had been generated with the MIRA antigen-specificity platform. Breadth was defined as the fraction of unique TCRs that were SARS-CoV-2-associated. Depth was defined as the fraction of total T cells that were SARS-CoV-2-associated. Using the MIRA data, every spike-specific TCR was mapped to the spike region that the TCR reacted to and assigned to either a CD4 or a CD8 class. Log10-transformed breadth and depth values were compared by one-way ANOVA with Sidak's multiple comparisons tests. The immuneACCESS repertoire file appears here via TCRdb, limited to in-frame rearrangements. These files lack a portion of the clones; in checked studies, under half of the deficit traces to unresolved V genes, and the cause of the others is not known. That table furnishes V, J and clone size, whereas the DNA furnished D and trimming. The sample has about 150,000 clones on record, approximately 90% of them singletons. The biggest ten clones account for approximately 2.1% of the sample.

Between the V and J ends, shortened by 0 bases and 4 bases respectively, the junction contains 6 bases. Looking up the germline V gene yields CDR1 KGHSH and CDR2 LQKENI. Including cysteine and phenylalanine, the CDR3 has 13 amino acids. CDR3 DNA only is kept here, 39 bases in frame from base 1. What this sample's time point label stands for: baseline before first vaccination. Vaccinee samples were obtained from the UK trials COV001 and COV002, which included a single-blind randomized controlled phase 2/3 trial of AZD1222 (ChAdOx1 nCoV-19) in healthy adults. For TCRbeta chain sequencing, PBMC samples from trial participants were taken at day 0 and at day 28 after the second dose.

Material: peripheral blood, obtained on day 0 of AZD1222 vaccination. The V gene is TRBV18 and the J gene is TRBJ2-5, with the D gene call left open. This sequence originates from an adult in good health. For the CDR3, the sequence is CASSPPSGETQYF. The bases are TGTGCCAGCTCACCACCCTCAGGAGAGACCCAGTACTTC.